This T cell receptor beta chain was sequenced in a study of T-cell reconstitution after alpha-beta-depleted transplantation in children. This clonotype was seen only a few times. Its antigen remains unknown. Study-wide findings and caveats: Surviving thymic progenitors and recipient T cells were the source of high TCRbeta diversity at day 60 in some patients. Several hundred expanded graft clones reportedly gave rise to the alpha-beta T cells present about two months after transplant.

Unique molecular identifiers were incorporated when the TCRbeta library was constructed. MiXCR, run by TCRdb on the PCR reads, gives a single entry per CDR3 protein. The data show fewer than 550,000 distinct CDR3 sequences, about an eighth seen once. The CDR3 extends over 15 amino acids. V dropped 4 bases and J dropped 4 bases, with 15 bases sitting between them. CDR1 SGHNT and CDR2 YYREEE come from the germline V gene (reference sequence). The TCR was taken from a female patient aged 2 to 10 who had a stem cell transplant for aplastic anemia, so the T cells may come from the graft donor. This specimen consisted of PBMCs, mostly from graft donor cells, obtained 180 days after TCRalphabeta/CD19-depleted stem cell transplant. The V gene is TRBV5-4, the J gene TRBJ1-3, with a tentative D call TRBD1 (5 bases). CDR3 sequence reads: CASSNDRASGNTIYF. CDR3 coding DNA: TGTGCCAGCAGCAACGACAGAGCCAGCGGAAACACCATATATTTT.